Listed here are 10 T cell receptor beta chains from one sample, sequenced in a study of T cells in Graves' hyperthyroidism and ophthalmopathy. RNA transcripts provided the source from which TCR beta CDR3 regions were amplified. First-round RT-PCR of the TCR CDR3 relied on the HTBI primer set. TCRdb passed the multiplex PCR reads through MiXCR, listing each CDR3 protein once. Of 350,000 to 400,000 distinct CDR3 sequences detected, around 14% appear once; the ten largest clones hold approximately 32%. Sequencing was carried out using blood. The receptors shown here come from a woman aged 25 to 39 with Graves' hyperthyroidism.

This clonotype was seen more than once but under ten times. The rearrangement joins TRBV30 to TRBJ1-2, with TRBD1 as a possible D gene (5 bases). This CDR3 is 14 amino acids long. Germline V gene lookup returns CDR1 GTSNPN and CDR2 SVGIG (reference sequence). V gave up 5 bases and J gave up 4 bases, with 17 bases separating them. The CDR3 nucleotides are TGTGCCTGGGTTGGGGGACGTGGGGGCTATGGCTACACCTTC. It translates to CAWVGGRGGYGYTF. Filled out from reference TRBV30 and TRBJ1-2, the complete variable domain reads SQTIHQWPATLVQPVGSPLSLECTVEGTSNPNLYWYRQAAGRGLQLLFYSVGIGQISSEVPQNLSASRPQDRQFILSSKKLLLSDSGFYLCAWVGGRGGYGYTFGSGTRLTVV.

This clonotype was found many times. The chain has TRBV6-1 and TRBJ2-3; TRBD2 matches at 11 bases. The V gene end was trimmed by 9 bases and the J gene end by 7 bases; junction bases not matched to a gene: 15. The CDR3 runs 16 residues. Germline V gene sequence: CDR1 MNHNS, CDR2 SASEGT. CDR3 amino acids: CASGLESSGRRHTQYF. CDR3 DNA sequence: TGTGCCAGTGGGCTTGAGTCTAGCGGGAGGAGACATACGCAGTATTTT.

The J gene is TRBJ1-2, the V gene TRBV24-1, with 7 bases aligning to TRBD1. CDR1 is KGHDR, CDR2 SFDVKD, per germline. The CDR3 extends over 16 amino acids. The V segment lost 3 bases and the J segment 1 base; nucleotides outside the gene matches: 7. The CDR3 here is CATSDPGQNYNYGYTF. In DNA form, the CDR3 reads TGTGCCACCAGTGATCCGGGACAGAATTATAACTATGGCTACACCTTC.

CDR3 in amino acids: CASSELRGGPVGNEQFF. The CDR3 nucleotides are TGTGCCAGCAGTGAATTACGCGGGGGGCCCGTGGGCAATGAGCAGTTCTTC. This chain connects TRBV2 to TRBJ2-1; 8 positions agree with TRBD2. This CDR3 comprises 17 residues. The junction had 12 bases not matched to a gene; V was cut back by 2 bases and J by 6 bases. Germline CDR1 and CDR2: SNHLY and FYNNEI.

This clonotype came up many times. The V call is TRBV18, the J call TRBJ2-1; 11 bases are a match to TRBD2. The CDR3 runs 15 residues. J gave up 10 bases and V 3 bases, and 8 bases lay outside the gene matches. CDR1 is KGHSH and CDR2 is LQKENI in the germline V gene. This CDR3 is CASSPSLAGEGEQFF. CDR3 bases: TGTGCCAGCTCACCTTCACTAGCGGGAGAGGGCGAGCAGTTCTTC.

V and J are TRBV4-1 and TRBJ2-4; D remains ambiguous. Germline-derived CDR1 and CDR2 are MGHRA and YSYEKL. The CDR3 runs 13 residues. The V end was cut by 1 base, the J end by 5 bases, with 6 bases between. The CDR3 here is CASSQGTQNIQYF. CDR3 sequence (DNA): TGCGCCAGCAGCCAAGGAACTCAAAACATTCAGTACTTC.

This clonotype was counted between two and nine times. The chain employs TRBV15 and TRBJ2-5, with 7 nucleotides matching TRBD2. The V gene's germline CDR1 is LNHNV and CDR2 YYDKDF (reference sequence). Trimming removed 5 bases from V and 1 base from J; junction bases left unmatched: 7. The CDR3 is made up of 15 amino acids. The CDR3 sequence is CATSGSREAQETQYF. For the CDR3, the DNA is TGTGCCACCAGCGGATCCCGGGAGGCCCAAGAGACCCAGTACTTC.

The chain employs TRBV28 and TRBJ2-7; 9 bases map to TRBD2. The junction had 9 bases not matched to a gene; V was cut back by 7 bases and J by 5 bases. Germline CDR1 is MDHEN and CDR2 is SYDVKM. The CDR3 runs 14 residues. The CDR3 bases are TGTGCCAGCATCCTTGGTAGCGGGAGTAACGAGCAGTACTTC. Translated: CASILGSGSNEQYF.

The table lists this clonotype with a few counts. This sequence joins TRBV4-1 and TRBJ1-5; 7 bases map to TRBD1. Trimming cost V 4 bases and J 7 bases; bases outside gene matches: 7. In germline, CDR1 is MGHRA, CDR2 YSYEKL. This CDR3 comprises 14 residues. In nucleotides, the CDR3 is TGCGCCAGCAGCCGCGGACAGGAGGAACAGCCCCAGCATTTT. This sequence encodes CASSRGQEEQPQHF.

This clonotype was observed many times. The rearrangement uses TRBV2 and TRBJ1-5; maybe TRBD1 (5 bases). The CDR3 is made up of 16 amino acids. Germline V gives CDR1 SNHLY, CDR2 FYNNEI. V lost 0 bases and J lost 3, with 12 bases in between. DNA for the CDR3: TGTGCCAGCAGTGAAGCTATTCGACAGAACAATCAGCCCCAGCATTTT. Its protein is CASSEAIRQNNQPQHF.